Sequencing of this T cell receptor (beta chain) was carried out in a study of blood T cell repertoires in COVID-19. At the level of the study: Whether acute or convalescent, the COVID-19 samples came from the United States, Italy and Spain. The analysed material was cDNA or gDNA that came from T cells, B-cell-depleted T cells, or PBMCs.

Trimming removed 4 bases from V and 9 bases from J; junction bases left unmatched: 14. Germline CDR1 reads SGDLS; CDR2 reads YYNGEE. The length of the CDR3 is 16 residues. Original analysis: Estimation of nucleated cell counts was performed using reference gene primer amplification. TCRdb keeps only in-frame clones here, not all; method: immunoSEQ multiplex PCR. V and J calls and clone size are copied from that table; D and trimming were computed from the DNA. The sample carries about 110,000 clones, about 85% recorded once. This TCR came from a man in his forties with acute or convalescent COVID-19. The sequencing input was peripheral blood. The chain couples TRBV9 to TRBJ2-2, with 8 nucleotides matching TRBD2. This CDR3 reads CASSPGRGLGSWELFF. CDR3 coding DNA: TGTGCCAGCAGCCCCGGGAGGGGCTTGGGTTCCTGGGAGCTGTTTTTT.